These 8 T cell receptor beta chains originate from one sample sequenced in a study of blood T cell repertoires in COVID-19. Measured with immunoSEQ multiplex PCR; TCRdb has only the in-frame clones, and not every one. The sample has a few hundred thousand clones; around nine tenths are singletons. Sequenced material: PBMCs or T cells enriched from blood (not recorded which). These receptors all stem from a woman younger than 30 who had been exposed to COVID-19.

V is TRBV24-1 and J is TRBJ2-2, with 7 bases lining up with TRBD1. The V gene end was trimmed by 3 bases and the J gene end by 3 bases; junction bases not matched to a gene: 12. Germline CDR1 reads KGHDR; CDR2 reads SFDVKD. The CDR3 is 18 amino acids. CDR3 nucleotides: TGTGCCACCAGTGATCGTTACGTACGACAGGGCGACACCGGGGAGCTGTTTTTT. It yields the protein CATSDRYVRQGDTGELFF.

This chain uses TRBV29-1 with TRBJ2-7; no clear D. CDR1 and CDR2 from the germline V gene are SQVTM and ANQGSEA. This CDR3 is 10 amino acids long. Trimming stripped 5 bases from V and 5 bases from J, with 7 bases between. The DNA of the CDR3 is TGCAGCGTTCGAGATAACGAGCAGTACTTC. It specifies CSVRDNEQYF.

The chain carries TRBV6-2 or TRBV6-3 and TRBJ2-7; the match to TRBD1 covers 8 bases. The V gene end was trimmed by 2 bases and the J gene end by 5 bases; junction bases not matched to a gene: 14. The CDR3 runs to 17 residues. CDR1 is MNHEY, CDR2 SVGEGT, per germline. The CDR3 nucleotides read TGTGCCAGCAGTTACCTCACCGACCGGACAGGGACCCACGAGCAGTACTTC. Its protein is CASSYLTDRTGTHEQYF.

J is TRBJ2-2 and V is TRBV4-2; TRBD1 agrees at 7 bases. The CDR3 runs to 16 residues. Per the germline V gene, CDR1 is LGHNA and CDR2 is YNFKEQ. J gave up 6 bases and V 1 base, and 8 bases lay outside the gene matches. This chain's CDR3 is CASSQVRTQGAGELFF. CDR3 nucleotides: TGTGCCAGCAGCCAAGTCCGGACCCAGGGGGCCGGGGAGCTGTTTTTT.

V gene TRBV29-1 combines with J gene TRBJ1-1, with 7 bases aligning to TRBD1. Germline V gene lookup returns CDR1 SQVTM and CDR2 ANQGSEA. Trimming at V came to 7 bases and at J to 3 bases, leaving 8 bases not matched to a gene. This CDR3 is built from 13 residues. The CDR3 coding sequence is TGCAGCGCCCTAACAGGGGTGGACACTGAAGCTTTCTTT. Translating gives CSALTGVDTEAFF.

CDR3 loop: CASSQILAGGRETQYF. In nucleotides, the CDR3 is TGTGCCAGCAGCCAGATACTAGCGGGGGGTCGTGAGACCCAGTACTTC. The chain couples TRBV6-6 to TRBJ2-5; 12 nucleotides match TRBD2. The germline V gene has CDR1 MNHNY and CDR2 SVGAGI (reference sequence). The CDR3 runs to 16 residues. The ends lost 6 bases at V and 5 bases at J; junction bases unmatched: 10.

The rearrangement uses TRBV5-1 and TRBJ1-2, with a tentative D call TRBD1 (6 bases). The CDR3 is 16 residues long. CDR1 and CDR2 (germline): SGHRS, YFSETQ. Trimming took off 4 bases at V and 4 bases at J, with 20 bases between the two ends. The CDR3 coding sequence is TGCGCCAGCAGCCCGGAAGCGGGGGCCGCTGGCTATGGCTACACCTTC. This translates into CASSPEAGAAGYGYTF.

J is TRBJ2-7 and V is TRBV10-3; D may be TRBD2 (6 bases). Germline loops: CDR1 ENHRY, CDR2 SYGVKD. The CDR3 totals 12 residues. With 7 bases removed from V and 6 bases from J, the gap between germline ends came to 13 bases. CDR3 sequence: CAITPDYGEQYF. The CDR3 DNA reads as TGTGCCATCACCCCGGACTATGGCGAGCAGTACTTC.